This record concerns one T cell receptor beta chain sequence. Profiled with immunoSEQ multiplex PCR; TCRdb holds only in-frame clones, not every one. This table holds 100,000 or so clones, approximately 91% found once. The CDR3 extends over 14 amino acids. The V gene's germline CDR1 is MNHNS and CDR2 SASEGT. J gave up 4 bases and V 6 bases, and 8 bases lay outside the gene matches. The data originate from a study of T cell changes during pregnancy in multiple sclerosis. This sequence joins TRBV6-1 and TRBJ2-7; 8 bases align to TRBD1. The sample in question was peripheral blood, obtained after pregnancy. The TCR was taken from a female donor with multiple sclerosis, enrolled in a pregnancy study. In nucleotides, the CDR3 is TGTGCCAGCAGAGCCGGGACAGGTTCTTACGAGCAGTACTTC. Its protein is CASRAGTGSYEQYF.